The TCR beta chain under discussion was sequenced for a study of T cell clonality in common variable immunodeficiency. Reduced serum IgG, IgA and/or IgM plus specific antibody deficiency defined CVID. CVID subjects were around 16 female and approximately 30 male, aged about 8 to 70. No CVID subject was ill or on immunomodulatory drugs when sampled. This clone was seen ten or more times. Its antigen is as yet unknown. Produced via immunoSEQ multiplex PCR; TCRdb's table is partial and in-frame only. This repertoire lists roughly 29,000 clones without singletons; less than 3.5% sits in the top ten. Study-wide findings and caveats: Fewer deletions and N-nucleotide insertions were reportedly seen in common variable immunodeficiency TCR beta sequences. The cause of increased CVID clonality remains unclear without subpopulation sequencing.

The material sequenced was peripheral blood mononuclear cells. This clonotype was obtained from a human donor with common variable immunodeficiency.

Partial CDR3 DNA: TGTGCCAGTAGTACAACTAGCGCCAATGAG. Translated, it gives CASSTTSANE. The complete CDR3 sequence is CASSTTSANEQFF. This chain connects TRBV19 to TRBJ2-1; 7 nucleotides match TRBD2. The sequenced fragment ends 3 residues before the CDR3 boundary, so the rest is inferred from the germline J gene. The CDR3 runs 13 residues. Germline assignment: CDR1 LNHDA and CDR2 SQIVND (reference sequence). J was trimmed by 6 bases and V by 4 bases; bases with no gene match: 3.